The present TCR beta chain was sequenced within a study of intratumoral heterogeneity in liver cancer. About the research overall: Most patients were male, with a median age of roughly 66 years.

V gave up 5 bases and J gave up 3 bases, with 16 bases separating them. Germline assignment: CDR1 MDHEN and CDR2 SYDVKM. This CDR3 is built from 15 residues. Clones were read by immunoSEQ multiplex PCR, and TCRdb kept only the in-frame ones, dropping some. The table lists about 6,200 clones, approximately 70% of them singletons. Each tumour sample represents a distinct, spatially separated region of the hepatocellular carcinoma nodule. This specimen consisted of tumor tissue, obtained before any cancer treatment. This sequence was found in a woman aged 70-85 years with hepatocellular carcinoma. The chain combines TRBV28 with TRBJ1-1, with D tentatively TRBD1 (6 bases). CDR3 coding DNA: TGTGCCAGCAGTCATGAGACAGGCGTGTACACTGAAGCTTTCTTT. This sequence encodes CASSHETGVYTEAFF.